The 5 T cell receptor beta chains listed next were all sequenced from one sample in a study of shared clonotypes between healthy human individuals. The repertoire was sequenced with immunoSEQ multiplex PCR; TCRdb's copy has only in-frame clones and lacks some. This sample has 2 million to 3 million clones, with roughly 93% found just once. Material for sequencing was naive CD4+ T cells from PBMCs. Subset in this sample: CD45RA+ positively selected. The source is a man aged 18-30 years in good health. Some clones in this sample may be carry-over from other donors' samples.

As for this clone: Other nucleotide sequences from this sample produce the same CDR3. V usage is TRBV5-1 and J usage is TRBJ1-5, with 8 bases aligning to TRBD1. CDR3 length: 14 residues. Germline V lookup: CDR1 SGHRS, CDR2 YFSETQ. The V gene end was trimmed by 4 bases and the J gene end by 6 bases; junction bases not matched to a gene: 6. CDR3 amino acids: CASSPDRGGQPQHF. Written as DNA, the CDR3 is TGCGCCAGCAGCCCCGACAGGGGCGGTCAGCCCCAGCATTTT.

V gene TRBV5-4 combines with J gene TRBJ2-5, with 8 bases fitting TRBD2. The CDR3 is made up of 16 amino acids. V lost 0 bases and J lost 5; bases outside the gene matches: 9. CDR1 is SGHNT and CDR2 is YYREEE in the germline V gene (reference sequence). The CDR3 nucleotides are TGTGCCAGCAGCTTGGCCTACGGGAGGGCCGGGGAGACCCAGTACTTC. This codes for CASSLAYGRAGETQYF.

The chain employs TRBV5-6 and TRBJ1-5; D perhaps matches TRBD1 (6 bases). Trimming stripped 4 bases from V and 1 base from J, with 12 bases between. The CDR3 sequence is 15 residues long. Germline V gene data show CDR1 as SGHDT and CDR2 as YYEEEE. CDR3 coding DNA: TGTGCCAGCAGCAGGGGGATGGGGAGCAATCAGCCCCAGCATTTT. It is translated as CASSRGMGSNQPQHF.

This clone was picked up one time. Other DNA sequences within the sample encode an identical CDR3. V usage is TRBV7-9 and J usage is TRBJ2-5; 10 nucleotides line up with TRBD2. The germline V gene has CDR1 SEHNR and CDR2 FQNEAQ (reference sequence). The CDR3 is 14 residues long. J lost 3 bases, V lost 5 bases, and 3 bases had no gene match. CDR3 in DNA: TGTGCCAGCAGCCCAGGACTAGCGGAAGAGACCCAGTACTTC. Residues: CASSPGLAEETQYF.

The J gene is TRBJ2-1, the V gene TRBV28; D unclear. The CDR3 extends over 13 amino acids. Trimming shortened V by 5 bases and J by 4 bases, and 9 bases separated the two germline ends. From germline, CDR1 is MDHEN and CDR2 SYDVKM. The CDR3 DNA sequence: TGTGCCAGCAGTATCTTAGCATACAATGAGCAGTTCTTC. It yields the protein CASSILAYNEQFF.